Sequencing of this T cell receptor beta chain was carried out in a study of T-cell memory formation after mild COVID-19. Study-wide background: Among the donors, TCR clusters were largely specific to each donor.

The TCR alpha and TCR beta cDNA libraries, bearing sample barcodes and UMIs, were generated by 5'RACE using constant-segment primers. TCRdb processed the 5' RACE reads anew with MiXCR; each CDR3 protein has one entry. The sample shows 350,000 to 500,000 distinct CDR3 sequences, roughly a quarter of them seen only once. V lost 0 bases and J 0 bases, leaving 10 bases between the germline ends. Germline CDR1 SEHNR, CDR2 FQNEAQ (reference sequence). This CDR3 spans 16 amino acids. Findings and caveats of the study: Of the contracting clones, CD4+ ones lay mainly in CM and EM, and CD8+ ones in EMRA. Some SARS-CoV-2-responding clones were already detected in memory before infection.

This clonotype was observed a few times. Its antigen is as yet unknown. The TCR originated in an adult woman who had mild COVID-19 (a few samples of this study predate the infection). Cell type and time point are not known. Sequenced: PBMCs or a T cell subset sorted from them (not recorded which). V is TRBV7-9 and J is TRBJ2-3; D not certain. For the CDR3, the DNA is TGTGCCAGCAGCTTAGCCCGTGGAACCAGCACAGATACGCAGTATTTT. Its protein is CASSLARGTSTDTQYF. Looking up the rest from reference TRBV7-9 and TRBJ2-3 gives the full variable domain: DTGVSQNPRHKITKRGQNVTFRCDPISEHNRLYWYRQTLGQGPEFLTYFQNEAQLEKSRLLSDRFSAERPKGSFSTLEIQRTEQGDSAMYLCASSLARGTSTDTQYFGPGTRLTVL.